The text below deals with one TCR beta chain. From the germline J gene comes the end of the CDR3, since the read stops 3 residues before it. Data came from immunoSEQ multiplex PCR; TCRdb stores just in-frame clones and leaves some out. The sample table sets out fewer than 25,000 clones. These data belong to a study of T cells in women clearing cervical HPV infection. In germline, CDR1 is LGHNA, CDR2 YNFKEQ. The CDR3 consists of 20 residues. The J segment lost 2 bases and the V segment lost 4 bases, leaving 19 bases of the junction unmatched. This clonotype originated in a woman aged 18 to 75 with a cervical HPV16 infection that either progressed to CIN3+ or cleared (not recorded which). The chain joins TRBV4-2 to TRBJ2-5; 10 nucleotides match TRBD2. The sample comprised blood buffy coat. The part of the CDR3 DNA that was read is TGTGCCAGCAGCCGAGTCCAGCGGGAGGGCCTTGGTATGGCTCAAGAGACC. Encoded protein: CASSRVQREGLGMAQET. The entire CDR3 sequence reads CASSRVQREGLGMAQETQYF.